A single T cell receptor (beta chain) is shown here with its context. The antigen remains unidentified. This specimen belongs to a study of beta chain features in type 1 diabetes. Investigators reverse transcribed all isolated RNA, so they sequenced expressed TCRB transcripts. TCRdb's copy holds only in-frame clones and misses some; the assay was immunoSEQ multiplex PCR. The sample consists of about 260,000 clones, 68% of them appearing once. Points from the study as a whole: People with Type 1 diabetes carried modestly yet significantly shorter TCRB CDR3s in all four CD4+ subsets.

V lost 0 bases and J lost 8, with 16 bases in between. The CDR3 runs to 14 residues. CDR1 is GTSNPN and CDR2 is SVGIG in the germline V gene (reference sequence). Sorting with CD45RO/CCR7/CD25/CD127/CD95/CD27 yielded naive, central memory, regulatory and stem-like memory CD4+ cells. The rearrangement uses TRBV30 and TRBJ1-2; tentatively, D is TRBD1 (6 bases). This receptor was identified in a man younger than 45 in good health. What was sequenced was naive CD4+ T cells from blood. The CDR3 DNA follows: TGTGCCTGGAGTGTACGGAGGTCAGGGGAAGGCTACACCTTC. Translation: CAWSVRRSGEGYTF. The variable domain in full, with the rest retrieved from reference TRBV30 and TRBJ1-2, is SQTIHQWPATLVQPVGSPLSLECTVEGTSNPNLYWYRQAAGRGLQLLFYSVGIGQISSEVPQNLSASRPQDRQFILSSKKLLLSDSGFYLCAWSVRRSGEGYTFGSGTRLTVV.